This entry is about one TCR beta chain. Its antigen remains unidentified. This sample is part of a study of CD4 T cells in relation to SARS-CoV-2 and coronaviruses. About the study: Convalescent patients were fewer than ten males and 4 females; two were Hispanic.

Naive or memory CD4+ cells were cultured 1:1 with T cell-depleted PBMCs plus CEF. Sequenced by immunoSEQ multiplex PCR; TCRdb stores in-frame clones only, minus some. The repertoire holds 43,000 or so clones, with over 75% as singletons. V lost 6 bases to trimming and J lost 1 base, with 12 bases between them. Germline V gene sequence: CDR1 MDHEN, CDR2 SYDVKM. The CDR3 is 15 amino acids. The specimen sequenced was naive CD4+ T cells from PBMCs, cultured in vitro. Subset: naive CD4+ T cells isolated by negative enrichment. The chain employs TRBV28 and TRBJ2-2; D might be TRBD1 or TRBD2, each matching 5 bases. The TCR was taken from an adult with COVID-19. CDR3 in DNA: TGTGCCAGCAGGACCGGGACGAGGAACACCGGGGAGCTGTTTTTT. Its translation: CASRTGTRNTGELFF. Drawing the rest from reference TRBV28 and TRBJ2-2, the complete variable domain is DVKVTQSSRYLVKRTGEKVFLECVQDMDHENMFWYRQDPGLGLRLIYFSYDVKMKEKGDIPEGYSVSREKKERFSLILESASTNQTSMYLCASRTGTRNTGELFFGEGSRLTVL.